This TCR beta chain comes out of a study of long-term antiretroviral therapy in people with HIV (dated by TCRdb to between 2020 and 2023). For the wider study: The earliest samples were collected roughly a decade before the 2015 WHO recommendation for immediate ART, at a time when ART was usually postponed until CD4 counts fell. Of the roughly 30 participants with HIV, approximately twelve were female. This retrospective serial study examined whether starting ART and sustained HIV suppression were associated with changes in the composition and diversity of the TRB repertoire in peripheral blood. No cross-contamination during QIAcube processing was seen in test extractions of a monoclonal T-cell line run alongside approximately 36 polyclonal samples. From some 33 adults with confirmed HIV infection, the cohort provided over 150 cryopreserved PBMC samples, gathered serially across a mean of approximately six years (range 1-12).

This clone is described as large (0.1 to 1%). The antigen it recognizes is unknown. No clone much larger than this one lies a single base away; base qualities are absent. To be included, a participant needed at least one PBMC sample from before ART initiation plus at least two post-ART samples. Treatment was received in the United States of America by all participants with HIV. Before DNA extraction, cryopreserved samples of about 0.9-11 million PBMC were thawed and then washed. At the time of the earliest PBMC sample, participants with HIV were aged between about 23 and 54 years. PBMC samples were contributed by each participant from 1-4 timepoints before ART initiation and 2-8 timepoints after ART initiation, with a median of 7 samples. For every participant, serial HIV viral load, CD4+ T-cell count, ART history and demographic data were obtained. Using a Qiagen kit on a QIAcube, genomic DNA was extracted from unsorted PBMC, with samples processed in batches of 12.

The immunoSEQ hsTCRB v3.0 assay was used at survey level resolution to sequence the TRB variable region. The target sequencing depth for TRB was about 40,000-55,000 T-cell genomes per sample. Pooled TRB libraries were sequenced on an Illumina MiSeq with a v3 150-cycle kit. In the original analysis: Repertoire analysis ran in R within a reproducible Nextflow workflow covering QC, data transformation and analysis. LymphoSeq2, an R package for AIRR-Seq data exploration, was used to implement custom analyses. A few samples that produced fewer than 5000 total TRB sequences were removed, so 150 to 200 HIV repertoires were analyzed. Among the roughly 190 retained HIV repertoires, about 57 were collected before ART initiation and 129 after ART initiation. Each repertoire was downsampled to 5000 TRB nucleotide sequences, and summary statistics were averaged across 100 downsampling iterations. The analysis kept only TRB sequences whose CDR3 regions were at least seven amino acids long. Diversity was measured with a Shannon entropy-derived clonality score and the Gini coefficient. In repertoire networks, the top 5000 CDR3 amino acid sequences were linked whenever an edit distance of one separated two sequences. GLIPH2 predicted antigen specificity groups and MHC restriction for TRB CDR3 amino acid sequences. CDR3 amino acid sequences were matched against VDJdb and McPAS-TCR to flag known CMV, EBV, HIV or tissue antigen associations. Pre-ART, post-ART and control groups were compared with Wilcoxon signed-rank tests and Holm-Bonferroni correction. In TCRdb, the immuneACCESS table is reduced to in-frame sequences with V and J assigned. These tables do not hold every clone; where another copy was compared, an unresolved V gene accounts for under half, and the others remain unexplained. The V and J calls and clone size are taken from that table; D and trimming were inferred from the DNA. For this sample there are about 12,000 clones; around 80% appear just once. 17% of the sample lies in the top ten.

Paper-wide results and their limitations: The samples were dated from about 2003 to 2017, and the ART regimens that were used may be less effective than current ART regimens. HIV repertoires had narrower CDR3 length ranges than controls, and the network structure suggested an antigen-experienced repertoire that shifted only slightly toward naive after ART. No data were available on ART adherence, viral resistance or therapy changes, limiting inferences about post-ART repertoire changes. A significant increase in TRB diversity was found to be associated with ART initiation, although TRB diversity was observed to remain significantly below that of transplant donor controls even after long-term ART. Limited PBMC availability meant only the TCR beta chain was sequenced, without alpha chain pairing. Unsorted PBMC were profiled instead of sorted CD4+ and CD8+ T cells because pre-ART samples had limited cell numbers. Expanded TRB clones identified before ART initiation dominated the repertoire at all time points, although this dominance fluctuated and declined in many PLHIV after ART.

The clonotype was recovered from a man aged 40-49 years with HIV. Sample: unsorted PBMCs, taken 3.4 years after starting antiretroviral therapy.

The CDR3: CASSLTAPGNEQFF. The sequenced DNA: TGTGCCAGCAGCTTAACAGCCCCGGGCAATGAGCAGTTCTTC. The receptor chain draws on TRBV7-2 and TRBJ2-1, with no confidently assigned D gene. The CDR3 contains 14 residues, cysteine and phenylalanine counted. Of all the DNA, just the CDR3 is kept, 42 bases in frame from base 1. From the germline V gene, CDR1 is SGHTA and CDR2 is FQGNSA. The V and J ends are trimmed by 2 bases and 6 bases, leaving 11 bases between them.